This TCR beta chain was captured by sequencing in a study of blood T cell repertoires in COVID-19. TCRdb's copy holds only in-frame clones and misses some; the assay was immunoSEQ multiplex PCR. Found here are around 100,000 clones, 70% to 90% of them singletons; the top ten hold about 3%. V was shortened by 5 bases and J by 5 bases, with 8 bases between the two germline ends. This CDR3 region has 11 residues. Germline V lookup: CDR1 SGHRS, CDR2 YFSETQ. Sequenced sample: peripheral blood. This receptor was taken from a human donor in a cohort sampled during active COVID-19. The chain links TRBV5-1 to TRBJ2-7; maybe TRBD2 (5 bases). The CDR3 here is CASSLRDEQYF. The DNA for the CDR3 is TGCGCCAGCAGTTTGCGGGACGAGCAGTACTTC.